The 17 T cell receptor beta chains in this list originate from one sample, sequenced in a study of T-cell reconstitution after alpha-beta-depleted transplantation in children. Unique molecular identifiers were built into the TCRbeta library. MiXCR, applied by TCRdb to the PCR reads, yields one record per CDR3 protein. The table lists around 670,000 distinct CDR3 sequences, about an eighth of them singletons. Sequencing used PBMCs, obtained before TCRalphabeta/CD19-depleted stem cell transplant. The source of these receptors is a girl aged 2-10 years with congenital amegakaryocytic thrombocytopenia, due to receive a stem cell transplant.

The chain employs TRBV7-9 and TRBJ2-1, with 9 positions matching TRBD2. Germline CDR1 SEHNR, CDR2 FQNEAQ (reference sequence). Losses at the gene ends were 5 bases for V and 10 bases for J; bases not matched to a gene: 9. The CDR3 runs 14 residues. The CDR3 nucleotides read TGTGCCAGCAGCATTCCGGGACTAGCTCAAGAGCAGTTCTTC. It codes for CASSIPGLAQEQFF.

This clonotype was recorded at least ten times. The genes are TRBV7-9 and TRBJ1-2; D gene unclear. This CDR3 is built from 13 residues. CDR1 SEHNR and CDR2 FQNEAQ come from the germline V gene (reference sequence). V shed 3 bases and J shed 4 bases, with 9 bases lying between them. CDR3 sequence: CASSFKGPYGYTF. The CDR3 DNA sequence: TGTGCCAGCAGCTTTAAGGGTCCCTATGGCTACACCTTC.

The V call is TRBV10-2, the J call TRBJ2-3; D remains unclear. Germline V gives CDR1 WSHSY, CDR2 SAAADI. The CDR3 sequence is 15 residues long. The V end was cut by 2 bases, the J end by 0 bases, with 9 bases between. The CDR3 coding sequence is TGCGCCAGCAGTGAGCCAAAGATTAGCACAGATACGCAGTATTTT. It codes for CASSEPKISTDTQYF.

This clonotype showed up just a few times. This rearrangement joins TRBV5-1 to TRBJ2-5; 10 bases agree with TRBD2. Germline-derived CDR1 and CDR2 are SGHRS and YFSETQ. J lost 4 bases, V lost 0 bases, and 18 bases had no gene match. The CDR3 runs 20 residues. CDR3 region: CASSLEAGRRVTSGRETQYF. CDR3 nucleotide sequence: TGCGCCAGCAGCTTGGAGGCGGGGCGGCGGGTGACTAGCGGGCGAGAGACCCAGTACTTC. Full variable domain (rest looked up from reference TRBV5-1 and TRBJ2-5): KAGVTQTPRYLIKTRGQQVTLSCSPISGHRSVSWYQQTPGQGLQFLFEYFSETQRNKGNFPGRFSGRQFSNSRSEMNVSTLELGDSALYLCASSLEAGRRVTSGRETQYFGPGTRLLVL.

This clonotype was counted ten times or more. The chain is built from TRBV20-1 and TRBJ2-1, with TRBD2 matching over 10 bases. The germline CDR1 and CDR2 sequences are DFQATT and SNEGSKA (reference sequence). This CDR3 region has 14 residues. The junction had 12 bases not matched to a gene; V was cut back by 6 bases and J by 10 bases. CDR3 residues: CSAQLAGSRQEQFF. Here the CDR3 DNA reads TGCAGTGCCCAACTAGCGGGATCCCGCCAGGAGCAGTTCTTC.

This clonotype was observed many times. The chain carries TRBV29-1 and TRBJ2-1; D tentatively fits TRBD1 or TRBD2 (5 bases each). Per the germline V gene, CDR1 is SQVTM and CDR2 is ANQGSEA. CDR3 size: 14 residues. V lost 7 bases and J 4 bases, leaving 17 bases between the germline ends. The CDR3 sequence is CSGTRGPKYNEQFF. In nucleotides, the CDR3 is TGCAGCGGCACCCGGGGCCCCAAATACAATGAGCAGTTCTTC.

This clonotype was detected only a few times. The CDR3 nucleotides read TGTGCCAGCAGTTACGGATGGACTAGCGGGGGAACCTACGAGCAGTACTTC. Amino acids: CASSYGWTSGGTYEQYF. The genes are TRBV6-5 and TRBJ2-7; 13 bases match TRBD2. CDR3 size: 17 residues. The V gene's germline CDR1 is MNHEY and CDR2 SVGAGI. V shed 2 bases and J 2 bases; nucleotides not matched to a gene: 6.

The V and J genes are TRBV7-9 and TRBJ2-3, with TRBD2 matching 7 bases. The CDR3 is made up of 15 amino acids. V gave up 0 bases and J gave up 8 bases; unmatched junction bases: 8. CDR1 and CDR2 (germline): SEHNR, FQNEAQ (reference sequence). CDR3 loop: CASSLAGGPGFTQYF. The CDR3 nucleotides are TGTGCCAGCAGCTTAGCGGGAGGGCCGGGATTTACGCAGTATTTT.

This clonotype appeared many times. The chain has TRBV5-1 and TRBJ2-7, with 9 bases identical to TRBD2. Germline CDR1 is SGHRS and CDR2 is YFSETQ. J lost 0 bases, V lost 6 bases, and 7 bases had no gene match. The length of the CDR3 is 15 residues. Written as DNA, the CDR3 is TGCGCCAGCACGGGAAATAGCGGGAGCTCCTACGAGCAGTACTTC. Translating gives CASTGNSGSSYEQYF.

The table lists this clonotype with a few counts. The chain employs TRBV20-1 and TRBJ1-6, with D perhaps matching TRBD1 (6 bases). The V end was cut by 0 bases, the J end by 6 bases, with 18 bases between. The germline V gene encodes CDR1 DFQATT and CDR2 SNEGSKA (reference sequence). This CDR3 is built from 17 residues. CDR3 loop: CSARDGASNRVNSPLHF. Written as DNA, the CDR3 is TGCAGTGCTAGAGACGGGGCCAGCAACAGGGTTAATTCACCCCTCCACTTT.

This chain links TRBV2 with TRBJ2-5; 7 bases align to TRBD1. V lost 6 bases, J lost 5 bases, and 12 bases stayed unmatched. CDR3 size: 15 residues. CDR1 is SNHLY, CDR2 FYNNEI, per germline. This chain's CDR3 is CASRGTVTARETQYF. CDR3 DNA sequence: TGTGCCAGCAGGGGGACAGTTACCGCCCGGGAGACCCAGTACTTC.

This clonotype has a count of ten or more. V gene TRBV20-1 combines with J gene TRBJ2-2; 7 bases align to TRBD1. J gave up 2 bases and V 3 bases, and 6 bases lay outside the gene matches. CDR1 is DFQATT, CDR2 SNEGSKA, per germline (reference sequence). The CDR3 consists of 15 residues. The DNA for the CDR3 is TGCAGTGCTAGTCCGGGACAGATAAACACCGGGGAGCTGTTTTTT. Translating it yields CSASPGQINTGELFF.

This clonotype was found many times. The rearrangement uses TRBV12-3 or TRBV12-4 and TRBJ2-2, with D perhaps being TRBD1 or TRBD2 (5 bases each). The CDR3 is 15 amino acids. The ends were cut back, 4 bases at V and 1 base at J, with 10 bases in the middle. The CDR3 protein is CASSSQGENTGELFF. CDR3 nucleotide sequence: TGTGCCAGCAGTTCGCAGGGAGAGAACACCGGGGAGCTGTTTTTT.

This clonotype was counted at least ten times. This chain uses TRBV10-2 with TRBJ2-7, with unresolved D. Germline CDR1 is WSHSY and CDR2 is SAAADI. The length of the CDR3 is 13 residues. Trimming took off 7 bases at V and 0 bases at J, with 10 bases between the two ends. The CDR3 protein is CASKIEGSYEQYF. CDR3 coding DNA: TGCGCCAGCAAAATTGAAGGCTCCTACGAGCAGTACTTC.

This clonotype was seen at least ten times. This chain joins TRBV10-3 and TRBJ2-7; D remains unclear. Germline V gene sequence: CDR1 ENHRY, CDR2 SYGVKD. This CDR3 contains 15 residues. Trimming left V 2 bases short and J 4 bases short, with 15 bases between. The CDR3 region is CAISEEDGRRYEQYF. The CDR3 DNA reads as TGTGCCATCAGTGAGGAAGACGGTAGACGTTACGAGCAGTACTTC.

This clonotype occurred many times. The chain is built from TRBV5-5 and TRBJ2-7; 9 nucleotides line up with TRBD1. Germline V gene lookup returns CDR1 SGHKS and CDR2 YYEKEE (reference sequence). This CDR3 contains 18 residues. V dropped 2 bases and J dropped 3; count of bases not matched to a gene: 15. In DNA, the CDR3 is TGTGCCAGCAGCTTTGTAGGGGGGGACAGGGAACGCGGCTACGAGCAGTACTTC. Residues: CASSFVGGDRERGYEQYF.

This clonotype has ten or more counts. The rearrangement joins TRBV6-1 to TRBJ2-4; D ambiguous. V lost 0 bases and J lost 1, with 7 bases in between. This CDR3 contains 15 residues. Germline CDR1 is MNHNS and CDR2 is SASEGT. This chain's CDR3 is CASSEARWAKNIQYF. For the CDR3, the DNA is TGTGCCAGCAGTGAAGCCCGTTGGGCCAAAAACATTCAGTACTTC.